What follows are 31 T cell receptor beta chains derived from one specimen sequenced in a study of T cell repertoires in cytomegalovirus infection. Antigens for these TCRs are unknown. TCRdb reprocessed the reads via MiXCR and lists one record per CDR3 protein. The data show just under 500,000 distinct CDR3 sequences, with 30% to 35% seen just once and about 17% held by the top ten. The sequencing used cultured PBMCs, collected from culture after CMV antigen stimulation. The receptors shown here come from a human donor in good health (CMV status not recorded). Some clones in this sample may be carry-over from other donors' samples.

Many counts were recorded for this clonotype. The chain has TRBV7-2 and TRBJ2-3, with D maybe TRBD2 (5 bases). CDR3 length: 14 residues. CDR1 and CDR2 (germline): SGHTA, FQGNSA. With 0 bases removed from V and 4 bases from J, the gap between germline ends came to 8 bases. CDR3 region: CASSLAGVADTQYF. CDR3 nucleotides: TGTGCCAGCAGCTTAGCGGGAGTCGCAGATACGCAGTATTTT.

This clonotype was seen a handful of times. This chain links TRBV7-8 with TRBJ2-1; D gene uncertain. CDR3 length: 11 residues. Germline lookup yields CDR1 SGHVS and CDR2 FQNEAQ. Trimming removed 5 bases at V and 7 bases at J, with 6 bases between. The CDR3 sequence: CASSDGNEQFF. Here the CDR3 DNA reads TGTGCCAGCAGCGATGGGAATGAGCAGTTCTTC. The full variable domain, completed using reference TRBV7-8 and TRBJ2-1, is GAGVSQSPRYKVAKRGQDVALRCDPISGHVSLFWYQQALGQGPEFLTYFQNEAQLDKSGLPSDRFFAERPEGSVSTLKIQRTQQEDSAVYLCASSDGNEQFFGPGTRLTVL.

The V call is TRBV6-2 or TRBV6-3, the J call TRBJ1-2; a weak D match, TRBD1 (6 bases). Trimming left V 7 bases short and J 4 bases short, with 13 bases between. The CDR3 runs to 13 residues. Germline CDR1 MNHEY, CDR2 SVGEGT. CDR3 in amino acids: CASTQPGAYGYTF. The CDR3 DNA reads as TGTGCCAGCACCCAACCGGGGGCCTATGGCTACACCTTC.

The table lists this clonotype with a few counts. The rearrangement uses TRBV19 and TRBJ1-5, with TRBD1 identical over 7 bases. Trimming cost V 5 bases and J 5 bases; bases outside gene matches: 15. The CDR3 totals 17 residues. Germline CDR1 reads LNHDA; CDR2 reads SQIVND (reference sequence). The CDR3 DNA is TGTGCCAGTAGTCGTCGCGGACAGCTCCAGGGGGATCAGCCCCAGCATTTT. It specifies CASSRRGQLQGDQPQHF.

This chain joins TRBV14 and TRBJ2-5, with TRBD2 matching over 10 bases. The CDR3 totals 18 residues. V gave up 1 base and J gave up 5 bases; unmatched junction bases: 13. Germline V CDR1 and CDR2: SGHDN, FVKESK. Here the CDR3 DNA reads TGTGCCAGCAGCCAAGCCCCCCTGAGAGCGGGAGGGCTGGAGACCCAGTACTTC. Amino acids: CASSQAPLRAGGLETQYF.

This chain joins TRBV6-2 or TRBV6-3 and TRBJ2-6; 8 positions match TRBD1. The V gene's germline CDR1 is MNHEY and CDR2 SVGEGT. The CDR3 runs to 17 residues. J lost 3 bases, V lost 6 bases, and 10 bases had no gene match. The chain's CDR3 is CASSSSTGGGGANVLTF. The CDR3 bases are TGTGCCAGCAGCTCATCAACAGGGGGTGGTGGGGCCAACGTCCTGACTTTC.

In DNA, the CDR3 is TGTGCCACCAGCAGGACAGCTAACTATGGCTACACCTTC. Protein: CATSRTANYGYTF. J is TRBJ1-2 and V is TRBV15, with D perhaps TRBD1 (5 bases). The CDR3 extends over 13 amino acids. V dropped 3 bases and J dropped 0 bases, with 5 bases sitting between them. Germline CDR1 LNHNV, CDR2 YYDKDF (reference sequence).

This chain links TRBV12-3 or TRBV12-4 with TRBJ2-1; 11 positions match TRBD2. Unmatched junction bases numbered 9, after V lost 7 bases and J lost 4 bases. This CDR3 region has 16 residues. CDR3 protein: CASTPDPSGRYNEQFF. DNA of the CDR3: TGTGCCAGCACCCCGGACCCTAGCGGGAGGTACAATGAGCAGTTCTTC.

The gene calls are TRBV6-8 and TRBJ2-1; D gene unclear. CDR1 and CDR2 (germline): MNHGY, SAAAGT. CDR3 size: 11 residues. Trimming took 6 bases from V and 14 from J, leaving 14 bases between them. In DNA, the CDR3 is TGTGCCAGCAGCACGACGGATACAGAGTTCTTC. This gives the protein CASSTTDTEFF.

This chain joins TRBV7-8 and TRBJ1-4; D is undetermined. V lost 8 bases, J lost 7 bases, and 8 bases lay in between. Germline V gene lookup returns CDR1 SGHVS and CDR2 FQNEAQ. The CDR3 consists of 11 residues. The CDR3 sequence: CASGRGEKLFF. CDR3 sequence (DNA): TGTGCCAGCGGCCGCGGTGAAAAACTGTTTTTT.

This clonotype was seen many times. Here the CDR3 DNA reads TGTGCCAGCAGTTTAGGGGCCATCAGCAATCAGCCCCAGCATTTT. Protein sequence: CASSLGAISNQPQHF. The chain joins TRBV12-3 or TRBV12-4 to TRBJ1-5; no clear D gene. The CDR3 length is 15 residues. V lost 1 base and J 1 base, leaving 8 bases between the germline ends.

The CDR3 DNA reads as TGTGCCAGCAGTCTCGGGGCTAGCGGTCCCTACAATGAGCAGTTCTTC. Translating gives CASSLGASGPYNEQFF. This chain joins TRBV12-3 or TRBV12-4 and TRBJ2-1, with TRBD2 identical over 7 bases. With V trimmed by 5 bases and J by 2 bases, 9 bases remained unmatched. The CDR3 is made up of 16 amino acids.

This CDR3 is CASSLYQEATEAFF. CDR3 DNA: TGTGCCAGCAGTTTATACCAGGAGGCCACTGAAGCTTTCTTT. The chain combines TRBV12-3 or TRBV12-4 with TRBJ1-1, with D hard to call. The CDR3 has 14 residues. V shed 2 bases and J shed 4 bases, with 11 bases lying between them.

The rearrangement uses TRBV7-2 and TRBJ2-7; D tentatively fits TRBD1 or TRBD2 (6 bases each). Germline CDR1 SGHTA, CDR2 FQGNSA. V was trimmed by 1 base and J by 2 bases, leaving 18 bases between them. The CDR3 totals 17 residues. DNA of the CDR3: TGTGCCAGCAGCTTAGGACCCCCGGGGGCCACAACCTACGAGCAGTACGTC. Protein product: CASSLGPPGATTYEQYV.

On this clonotype itself: One end of the junction is discordant with germline, which a read error may explain. The V call is TRBV28, the J call TRBJ2-7; a possible D gene is TRBD2 (7 bases). This CDR3 has 15 residues. Germline V lookup: CDR1 MDHEN, CDR2 SYDVKM. The CDR3 nucleotides read TGTGCCAGCAGTTTTGGGGGGGCCTACGCCTACAAGCAGTACTTC. Translation: CASSFGGAYAYKQYF.

The J gene is TRBJ2-5, the V gene TRBV6-1; 15 nucleotides line up with TRBD2. V lost 5 bases to trimming and J lost 5 bases; unmatched junction nucleotides: 15. The length of the CDR3 is 19 residues. The germline CDR1 and CDR2 sequences are MNHNS and SASEGT. The CDR3 reads CASSRWGTSGRLVGETQYF. The CDR3 nucleotides are TGTGCCAGCAGTCGCTGGGGGACTAGCGGGAGGCTAGTCGGGGAGACCCAGTACTTC.

This clonotype has just a few counts. The chain carries TRBV7-6 and TRBJ2-1, with D tentatively TRBD2 (5 bases). The ends were cut back, 3 bases at V and 9 bases at J, with 18 bases in the middle. Per germline, CDR1 SGHVS and CDR2 FNYEAQ. This CDR3 is built from 15 residues. The CDR3 region has the DNA TGTGCCAGCAGCTTGGAGCGGACCCTCTTGGGTGAGCAGTTCTTC. Encoded protein: CASSLERTLLGEQFF.

This clonotype was counted ten times or more. V gene TRBV12-3 or TRBV12-4 combines with J gene TRBJ1-2; 7 bases are shared with TRBD1. Trimming took 6 bases from V and 8 from J; bases not matched to a gene: 12. The CDR3 is 14 residues long. The CDR3 loop is CASSQSRQGGGYTF. The CDR3 DNA is TGTGCCAGCAGCCAAAGTCGACAGGGTGGGGGCTACACCTTC.

The V gene is TRBV7-6, the J gene TRBJ2-1; D possibly corresponds to TRBD2 (5 bases). The V gene lost 2 bases and the J gene lost 6 bases, with 11 bases spanning the gap. The CDR3 extends over 14 amino acids. Germline V gene sequence: CDR1 SGHVS, CDR2 FNYEAQ. CDR3 amino acids: CASSLTGWVNEQFF. DNA for the CDR3: TGTGCCAGCAGCTTAACGGGGTGGGTCAATGAGCAGTTCTTC.

The chain has TRBV29-1 and TRBJ2-1; 16 bases agree with TRBD2. The germline V gene has CDR1 SQVTM and CDR2 ANQGSEA. Germline trimming cut 3 bases from V and 0 bases from J; bases unmatched to any gene: 5. The length of the CDR3 is 18 residues. Here the CDR3 DNA reads TGCAGCGTTGAGGGACTAGCGGGAGGGCCGAGCTCCTACAATGAGCAGTTCTTC. Protein: CSVEGLAGGPSSYNEQFF.

The table lists this clonotype with a few counts. This chain links TRBV19 with TRBJ1-3; D gene ambiguous. Trimming shortened V by 10 bases and J by 3 bases, and 25 bases separated the two germline ends. The germline gives CDR1 LNHDA, CDR2 SQIVND (reference sequence). This CDR3 region has 17 residues. CDR3 bases: TGTGCCAATATGCAGGATGGCATGGATGGGAGTGGAAACACCATATATTTT. Its protein is CANMQDGMDGSGNTIYF.

This clonotype was seen a handful of times. This rearrangement joins TRBV7-2 to TRBJ2-3; D might be TRBD2 (6 bases). The CDR3 extends over 16 amino acids. Germline assignment: CDR1 SGHTA and CDR2 FQGNSA. With 4 bases removed from V and 0 bases from J, the gap between germline ends came to 14 bases. CDR3 residues: CASSSALGTSTDTQYF. In DNA form, the CDR3 reads TGTGCCAGCAGCTCGGCGTTGGGGACTAGCACAGATACGCAGTATTTT.

Ten or more counts support this clonotype. This chain connects TRBV7-2 to TRBJ1-1; D is perhaps TRBD1 (6 bases). Germline V lookup: CDR1 SGHTA, CDR2 FQGNSA. The CDR3 totals 13 residues. Trimming removed 3 bases from V and 4 bases from J, with 9 bases in between. CDR3 amino acids: CASSLIQGTEAFF. The CDR3 DNA reads TGTGCCAGCAGCTTGATACAGGGCACTGAAGCTTTCTTT.

The chain recombines TRBV7-2 with TRBJ1-3, with D unclear. Trimming stripped 1 base from V and 2 bases from J, with 9 bases between. The CDR3 runs 15 residues. CDR1 SGHTA and CDR2 FQGNSA come from the germline V gene. This CDR3 is CASSLGGATGNTIYF. In DNA form, the CDR3 reads TGTGCCAGCAGCTTAGGGGGAGCGACTGGAAACACCATATATTTT.

This chain joins TRBV2 and TRBJ2-3; 8 positions match TRBD1. The CDR3 consists of 14 residues. J lost 3 bases, V lost 7 bases, and 6 bases had no gene match. The germline V gene encodes CDR1 SNHLY and CDR2 FYNNEI. This CDR3 reads CASIGQGVTDTQYF. The DNA for the CDR3 is TGTGCCAGCATCGGACAGGGAGTGACAGATACGCAGTATTTT.

The chain has TRBV4-1 and TRBJ2-5; 9 bases are shared with TRBD2. CDR1 is MGHRA, CDR2 YSYEKL, per germline. With V trimmed by 1 base and J by 5 bases, 8 bases remained unmatched. The CDR3 loop spans 16 amino acids. The CDR3 DNA reads as TGCGCCAGCAGCCAAGTTGCGGGAGGGCCCCGGGAGACCCAGTACTTC. It encodes CASSQVAGGPRETQYF.

This clonotype has just a few counts. CDR3 sequence: CASGLEPEAFYEQYF. The CDR3, as DNA: TGTGCCAGCGGCCTTGAGCCGGAGGCCTTTTACGAGCAGTACTTC. The chain has TRBV7-2 and TRBJ2-7; TRBD2 is a possible D gene (5 bases). CDR1 is SGHTA, CDR2 FQGNSA, per germline. This CDR3 is built from 15 residues. Trimming took off 8 bases at V and 4 bases at J, with 21 bases between the two ends. Looking up the rest from reference TRBV7-2 and TRBJ2-7 gives the full variable domain: GAGVSQSPSNKVTEKGKDVELRCDPISGHTALYWYRQSLGQGLEFLIYFQGNSAPDKSGLPSDRFSAERTGGSVSTLTIQRTQQEDSAVYLCASGLEPEAFYEQYFGPGTRLTVT.

This clonotype was counted between two and nine times. This rearrangement joins TRBV19 to TRBJ2-1; 7 bases match TRBD2. This CDR3 spans 16 amino acids. V lost 6 bases, J lost 7 bases, and 15 bases stayed unmatched. The germline V gene encodes CDR1 LNHDA and CDR2 SQIVND (reference sequence). This CDR3 reads CASRVAGGEGMNEQFF. Here the CDR3 DNA reads TGTGCCAGTAGAGTCGCCGGAGGGGAGGGGATGAATGAGCAGTTCTTC.

This chain uses TRBV7-9 with TRBJ1-1; D may be TRBD1 (5 bases). The CDR3 is made up of 15 amino acids. Trimming took off 1 base at V and 3 bases at J, with 12 bases between the two ends. The germline gives CDR1 SEHNR, CDR2 FQNEAQ (reference sequence). The CDR3 region is CASSLESGPHTEAFF. CDR3 in DNA: TGTGCCAGCAGCTTAGAGTCAGGGCCGCACACTGAAGCTTTCTTT. The variable domain in full, with the rest retrieved from reference TRBV7-9 and TRBJ1-1, is DTGVSQNPRHKITKRGQNVTFRCDPISEHNRLYWYRQTLGQGPEFLTYFQNEAQLEKSRLLSDRFSAERPKGSFSTLEIQRTEQGDSAMYLCASSLESGPHTEAFFGQGTRLTVV.

Many counts were recorded for this clonotype. The rearrangement joins TRBV7-2 to TRBJ2-2, with 7 bases aligning to TRBD2. From germline, CDR1 is SGHTA and CDR2 FQGNSA. The V segment lost 9 bases and the J segment 0 bases; nucleotides outside the gene matches: 4. This CDR3 spans 14 amino acids. The CDR3 loop is CARPGLSNTGELFF. DNA of the CDR3: TGTGCCAGACCGGGACTATCGAACACCGGGGAGCTGTTTTTT. Drawing the rest from reference TRBV7-2 and TRBJ2-2, the complete variable domain is GAGVSQSPSNKVTEKGKDVELRCDPISGHTALYWYRQSLGQGLEFLIYFQGNSAPDKSGLPSDRFSAERTGGSVSTLTIQRTQQEDSAVYLCARPGLSNTGELFFGEGSRLTVL.

This clonotype was seen a few times. The genes are TRBV7-2 and TRBJ1-4; D is possibly TRBD1 (6 bases). The germline gives CDR1 SGHTA, CDR2 FQGNSA. The CDR3 covers 12 residues. V was cut by 5 bases and J by 7 bases, with 8 bases left in between. CDR3 sequence: CASSTDSEKLFF. The CDR3 nucleotides are TGTGCCAGCAGCACGGACAGTGAAAAACTGTTTTTT.